The source of this T cell receptor beta chain is a study of regulatory and conventional T cells in breast cancer (dated by TCRdb to 2014 to 2015). Libraries were prepared through PCR. TCRdb shows the sequencer as Illumina MiSeq. TCRdb reworked the public reads: Q25 trimming with fastp, MiXCR clone assembly, productive beta chains retained. Each record represents a unique CDR3 protein, reported with the most common genes and DNA among its rows. Present in this sample are over 15,000 distinct CDR3 sequences, around a third of which were seen just once. The ten most abundant clones make up around 1.5% of the sample. This clonotype was seen a few times. The antigen it binds to is not known. There are no base qualities to consult, and no much larger clone falls within one base. The sequencing input was conventional T cells from blood. The TCR was taken from a female donor in good health.

The sequence in DNA is TGTGCCAGCAGCCCGTCGGGCGGGAGTTGGGGTACAGATACGCAGTATTTT. The encoded protein is CASSPSGGSWGTDTQYF. The chain couples TRBV7-2 to TRBJ2-3; the central 7 bases match TRBD2. Trimming leaves V shorter by 5 bases and J shorter by 3 bases, with the junction holding 14 bases beyond the gene matches. There are 17 amino acids in the CDR3, from cysteine to phenylalanine inclusive. The read is trimmed to its CDR3 DNA, 51 bases read in frame from base 1. Taken from the germline V gene, the CDR1 and CDR2 loops are SGHTA and FQGNSA.